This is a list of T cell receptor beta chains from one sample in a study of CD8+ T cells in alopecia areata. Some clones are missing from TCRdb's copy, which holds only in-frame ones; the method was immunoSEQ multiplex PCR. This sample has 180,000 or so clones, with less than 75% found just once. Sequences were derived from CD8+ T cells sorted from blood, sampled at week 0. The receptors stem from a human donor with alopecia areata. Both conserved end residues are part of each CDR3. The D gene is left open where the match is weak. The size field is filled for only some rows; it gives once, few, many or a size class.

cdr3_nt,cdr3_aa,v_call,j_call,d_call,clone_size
TGCGCCAGCAGCTTCACAGGGACCGAGCAGTACTTC,CASSFTGTEQYF,TRBV5-1,TRBJ2-7,-,-
TGCAGCGTTGAAGATCGACGGTCCCAGGTCCATGAGCAGTTCTTC,CSVEDRRSQVHEQFF,TRBV29-1,TRBJ2-1,-,-
TGTGCCAGCAGTCCAGGCGGCTACACCTTC,CASSPGGYTF,TRBV9,TRBJ1-2,-,-
TGTGCCAGCAGCGTGGGGGACAGTTCCTACGAGCAGTACTTC,CASSVGDSSYEQYF,TRBV9,TRBJ2-7,TRBD1,-
TGCAGCGCCGAGGGGGGGACCTACGAGCAGTACTTC,CSAEGGTYEQYF,TRBV29-1,TRBJ2-7,-,few
TGTGCCTGGAGACGGGGGGGCCCCGGGGAGCTGTTTTTT,CAWRRGGPGELFF,TRBV30,TRBJ2-2,TRBD2,-
TGCAGCGCCGTGTGGGGCTACGAGCAGTACTTC,CSAVWGYEQYF,TRBV29-1,TRBJ2-7,-,few
TGTGCCAGCAGCTTTGGCCAGCTCAACACTGAAGCTTTCTTT,CASSFGQLNTEAFF,TRBV7-9,TRBJ1-1,-,-
TGTGCCAGCAGCTTAGGGACAGCTTACTCCTACGAGCAGTACTTC,CASSLGTAYSYEQYF,TRBV7-9,TRBJ2-7,-,once
TGTGCCAGCAGCTTCGGTGGGGCAAATGAGCAGTTCTTC,CASSFGGANEQFF,TRBV7-9,TRBJ2-1,-,-
TGTGCCAGCAGCTTGTCACAAGCGAACACCGGGGAGCTGTTTTTT,CASSLSQANTGELFF,TRBV2,TRBJ2-2,-,-
TGTGCCAGCACGGGAGGGGGCCATAACTATGGCTACACCTTC,CASTGGGHNYGYTF,TRBV7-9,TRBJ1-2,TRBD1,few
TGCGCCAGCAGCTTGGAGGCAGGGGAATACTACGAGCAGTACTTC,CASSLEAGEYYEQYF,TRBV5-1,TRBJ2-7,-,-
TGTGCCTGGGGCCGGGTGGGGGCGAATGAGCAGTTCTTC,CAWGRVGANEQFF,TRBV30,TRBJ2-1,-,-
TGTGCCAGCAGTGACGGGGGGGGTTCTCAGGACACCGGGGAGCTGTTTTTT,CASSDGGGSQDTGELFF,TRBV6-4,TRBJ2-2,TRBD2,-
TGTGCCAGCAGTTCCGGGACAGGGGGCGCTGGGTACACCTTC,CASSSGTGGAGYTF,TRBV6-5,TRBJ1-2,TRBD1,-
TGTGCCAGCAGAACTCTCCGGGACAACTACGAGCAGTACTTC,CASRTLRDNYEQYF,TRBV28,TRBJ2-7,-,few
TGCAGTGCCCTTTGGTCCGGGGAGCTGTTTTTT,CSALWSGELFF,TRBV20-1,TRBJ2-2,-,-
TGTGCCAGTAGTATCGCGAGGGGCGAGCAGTACTTC,CASSIARGEQYF,TRBV19,TRBJ2-7,-,medium-sized
TGTGCCAGCACCACAACTAGCACAGATACGCAGTATTTT,CASTTTSTDTQYF,TRBV6-5,TRBJ2-3,-,-
TGCAGTCGGTGGGGCTACACCTTC,CSRWGYTF,TRBV20-1,TRBJ1-2,-,-
TGTGCCTGGAGCCAAGGGACAGCCCCCCACGAGACCCAGTACTTC,CAWSQGTAPHETQYF,TRBV30,TRBJ2-5,TRBD1,-
TGTGCCAGCACTAGGACAGGGGGCGTGAACACTGAAGCTTTCTTT,CASTRTGGVNTEAFF,TRBV2,TRBJ1-1,TRBD1,many
TGTGCCAGCAGCCCACCAGGGGGATGGGAGCAGTACTTC,CASSPPGGWEQYF,TRBV14,TRBJ2-7,TRBD1,-
TGTGCCAGCAGTTCCAATGGACTAGCTGGCCAAGAGACCCAGTACTTC,CASSSNGLAGQETQYF,TRBV7-9,TRBJ2-5,TRBD2,few
TGTGCCAGCAGTGAATTTGGAGGACCTGTTGGCTACACCTTC,CASSEFGGPVGYTF,TRBV25-1,TRBJ1-2,-,once
TGTGCCACCAACTCTATGGGGCAGCCCCAGCATTTT,CATNSMGQPQHF,TRBV6-5,TRBJ1-5,-,-
TGTGCCTGGACTGGGGGTACACGGGAGCTGTTTTTT,CAWTGGTRELFF,TRBV30,TRBJ2-2,-,-
TGTGCCAGCAGTCCGGACAGCCCCCGTGGCTACACCTTC,CASSPDSPRGYTF,TRBV6-5,TRBJ1-2,-,-
TGTGCCATCAGTGAGTCGGGGGTCGTAATCTACGAGCAGTACTTC,CAISESGVVIYEQYF,TRBV10-3,TRBJ2-7,-,-
TGCAGCGTTTCGTCTTGGCCCCATATAAGATATGGCTACACCTTC,CSVSSWPHIRYGYTF,TRBV29-1,TRBJ1-2,-,-
TGTGCCAGCACGGGACAGGGGCTTAACTATGGCTACACCTTC,CASTGQGLNYGYTF,TRBV25-1,TRBJ1-2,TRBD1,-
TGTGCCAGCAGCTTAGGAACTAGCGGGGGCACAGATACGCAGTATTTT,CASSLGTSGGTDTQYF,TRBV11-2,TRBJ2-3,TRBD2,few
TGTGCCAGCAGCTCCCCTCTCGGGCGGGGGTCCTACAATGAGCAGTTCTTC,CASSSPLGRGSYNEQFF,TRBV7-9,TRBJ2-1,TRBD2,-
TGTGCCAGCAGCCCCGGAAGCGAGCAGTACTTC,CASSPGSEQYF,TRBV7-8,TRBJ2-7,-,once
TGTGCCAGCGCCGAGGACCCTGAGAAGCAGTTCTTC,CASAEDPEKQFF,TRBV6-5,TRBJ2-1,-,-
TGTGCCAGCAGCTTCGGAAATCTCTATGGCTACACCTTC,CASSFGNLYGYTF,TRBV7-9,TRBJ1-2,-,-
TGTGCCAGCAGCCAACAAGAGACCCAGTACTTC,CASSQQETQYF,TRBV13,TRBJ2-5,-,few
TGTGCCAGCAGCCCACCCGGGCAGGGCTATGGCTACACCTTC,CASSPPGQGYGYTF,TRBV9,TRBJ1-2,-,-
TGTGCCAGCAGGGGGGCGAGGTACACTGAAGCTTTCTTT,CASRGARYTEAFF,TRBV7-9,TRBJ1-1,-,-
TGTGCCACCAGCACTTCCTCGGACAGAGATCAGCCCCAGCATTTT,CATSTSSDRDQPQHF,TRBV15,TRBJ1-5,-,-
TGCGCCAGCAGCCAAGAACGGCAGAGCACAGATACGCAGTATTTT,CASSQERQSTDTQYF,TRBV4-1,TRBJ2-3,-,-